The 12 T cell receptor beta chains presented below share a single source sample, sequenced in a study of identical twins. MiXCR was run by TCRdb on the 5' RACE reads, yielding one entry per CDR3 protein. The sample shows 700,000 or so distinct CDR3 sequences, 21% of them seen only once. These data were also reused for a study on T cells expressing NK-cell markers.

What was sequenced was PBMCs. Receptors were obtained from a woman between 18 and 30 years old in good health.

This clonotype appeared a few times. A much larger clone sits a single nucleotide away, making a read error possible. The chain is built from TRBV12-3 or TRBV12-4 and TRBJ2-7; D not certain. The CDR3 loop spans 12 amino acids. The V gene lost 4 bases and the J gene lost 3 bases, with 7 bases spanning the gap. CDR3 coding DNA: TGTGCCAGCAGTTCATGGGGCTACGAGCAGTACTTC. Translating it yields CASSSWGYEQYF.

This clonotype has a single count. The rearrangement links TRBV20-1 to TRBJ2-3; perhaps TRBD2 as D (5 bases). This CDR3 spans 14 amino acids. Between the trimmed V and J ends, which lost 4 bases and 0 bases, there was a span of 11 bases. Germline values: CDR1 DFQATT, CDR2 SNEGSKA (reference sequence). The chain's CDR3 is CSATTRESTDTQYF. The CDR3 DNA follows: TGCAGTGCTACAACTAGGGAGAGCACAGATACGCAGTATTTT.

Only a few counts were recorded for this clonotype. CDR3 DNA: TGCAGCGTTTCTTCGACGGATCAAGAGACCCAGTACTTC. Translated, it gives CSVSSTDQETQYF. This chain uses TRBV29-1 with TRBJ2-5; D uncertain. CDR3 length equals 13 residues. Germline CDR1 is SQVTM and CDR2 is ANQGSEA. V lost 5 bases and J lost 2, with 12 bases in between.

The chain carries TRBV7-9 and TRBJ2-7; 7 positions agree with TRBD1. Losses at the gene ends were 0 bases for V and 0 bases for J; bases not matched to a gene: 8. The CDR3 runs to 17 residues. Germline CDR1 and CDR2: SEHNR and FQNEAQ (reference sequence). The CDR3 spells CASSLAATGVSSYEQYF. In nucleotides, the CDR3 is TGTGCCAGCAGCTTAGCCGCTACAGGGGTTAGCTCCTACGAGCAGTACTTC.

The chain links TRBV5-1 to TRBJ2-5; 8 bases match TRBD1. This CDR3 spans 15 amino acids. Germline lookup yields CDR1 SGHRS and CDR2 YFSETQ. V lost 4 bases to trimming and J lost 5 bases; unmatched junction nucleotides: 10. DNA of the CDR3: TGCGCCAGCAGCCCCGGGTCGACAGGGGACGAGACCCAGTACTTC. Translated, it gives CASSPGSTGDETQYF. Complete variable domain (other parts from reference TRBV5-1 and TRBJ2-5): KAGVTQTPRYLIKTRGQQVTLSCSPISGHRSVSWYQQTPGQGLQFLFEYFSETQRNKGNFPGRFSGRQFSNSRSEMNVSTLELGDSALYLCASSPGSTGDETQYFGPGTRLLVL.

The chain's CDR3 is CASSLTRSETQYF. For the CDR3, the DNA is TGTGCCAGCAGCTTAACCCGGTCAGAGACCCAGTACTTC. The chain employs TRBV7-3 and TRBJ2-5, with D hard to call. The CDR3 consists of 13 residues. The V gene lost 0 bases and the J gene lost 4 bases, with 6 bases spanning the gap. In germline, CDR1 is SGHTA, CDR2 FQGTGA.

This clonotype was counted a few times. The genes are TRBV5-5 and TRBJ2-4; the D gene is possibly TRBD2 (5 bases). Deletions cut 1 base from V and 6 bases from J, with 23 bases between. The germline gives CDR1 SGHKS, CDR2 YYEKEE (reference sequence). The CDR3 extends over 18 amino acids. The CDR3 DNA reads TGTGCCAGCAGCTTGTACGGGCGAGGGCCCTCCTGGGGAAACATTCAGTACTTC. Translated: CASSLYGRGPSWGNIQYF.

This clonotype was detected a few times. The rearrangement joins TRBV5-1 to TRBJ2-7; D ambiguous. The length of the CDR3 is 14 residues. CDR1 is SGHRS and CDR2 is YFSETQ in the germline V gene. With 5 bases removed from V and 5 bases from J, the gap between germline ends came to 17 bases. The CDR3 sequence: CASSLWTGRDEQYF. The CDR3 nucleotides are TGCGCCAGCAGTCTTTGGACGGGTCGGGACGAGCAGTACTTC.

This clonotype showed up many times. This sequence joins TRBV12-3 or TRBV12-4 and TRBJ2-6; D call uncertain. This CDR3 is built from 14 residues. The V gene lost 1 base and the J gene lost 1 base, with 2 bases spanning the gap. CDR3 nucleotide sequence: TGTGCCAGCAGTTTAGTTTCTGGGGCCAACGTCCTGACTTTC. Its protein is CASSLVSGANVLTF.

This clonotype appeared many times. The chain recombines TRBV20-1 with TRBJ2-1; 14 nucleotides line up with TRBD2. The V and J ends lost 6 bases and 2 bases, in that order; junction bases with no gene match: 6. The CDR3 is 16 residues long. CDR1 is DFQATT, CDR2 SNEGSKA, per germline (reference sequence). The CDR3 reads CSAPGLAGGTYNEQFF. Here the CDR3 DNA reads TGCAGTGCACCCGGACTAGCGGGAGGAACCTACAATGAGCAGTTCTTC.

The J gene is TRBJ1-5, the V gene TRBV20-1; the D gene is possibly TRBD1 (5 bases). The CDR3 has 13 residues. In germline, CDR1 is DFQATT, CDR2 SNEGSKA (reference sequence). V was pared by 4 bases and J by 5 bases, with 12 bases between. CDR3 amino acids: CSAIRGWDQPQHF. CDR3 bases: TGCAGTGCTATTCGGGGGTGGGATCAGCCCCAGCATTTT.

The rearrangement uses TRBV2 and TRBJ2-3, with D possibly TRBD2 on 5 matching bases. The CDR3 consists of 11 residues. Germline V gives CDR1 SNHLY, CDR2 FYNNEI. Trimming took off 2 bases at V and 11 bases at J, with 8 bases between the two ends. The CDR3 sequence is CASSELAVQYF. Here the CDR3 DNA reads TGTGCCAGCAGTGAACTAGCTGTGCAGTATTTT.